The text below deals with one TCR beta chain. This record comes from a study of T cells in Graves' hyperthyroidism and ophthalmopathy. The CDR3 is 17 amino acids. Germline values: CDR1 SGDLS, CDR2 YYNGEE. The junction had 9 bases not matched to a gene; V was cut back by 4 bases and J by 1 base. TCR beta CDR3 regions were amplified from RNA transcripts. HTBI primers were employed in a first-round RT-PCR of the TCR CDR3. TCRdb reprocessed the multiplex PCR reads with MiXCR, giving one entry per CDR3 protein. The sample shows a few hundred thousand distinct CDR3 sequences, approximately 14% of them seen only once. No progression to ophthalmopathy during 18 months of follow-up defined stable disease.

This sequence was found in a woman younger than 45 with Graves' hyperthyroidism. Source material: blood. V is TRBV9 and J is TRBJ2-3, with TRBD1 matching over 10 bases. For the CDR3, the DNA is TGTGCCAGCAGCACGTGGGACAGGGGCTATGGCACAGATACGCAGTATTTT. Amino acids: CASSTWDRGYGTDTQYF.